What follows describes a single TCR beta chain. The data were obtained in a study of control samples from healthy donors and cancer patients. The protocol was immunoSEQ multiplex PCR, while the TCRdb copy is restricted to in-frame clones and leaves out a portion. Of about 92,000 clones listed, 82% were seen once; the top ten hold around a tenth. Germline values: CDR1 SGHDN, CDR2 FVKESK. The CDR3 covers 15 residues. J was trimmed by 6 bases and V by 4 bases; bases with no gene match: 7. The specimen sequenced was blood. This chain connects TRBV14 to TRBJ2-2, with 8 bases fitting TRBD1. The TCR comes from a woman in her sixties in good health. CDR3 region: CASSRGQGSSGELFF. As DNA, the CDR3 is TGTGCCAGCAGCCGAGGACAGGGCTCTTCCGGGGAGCTGTTTTTT.